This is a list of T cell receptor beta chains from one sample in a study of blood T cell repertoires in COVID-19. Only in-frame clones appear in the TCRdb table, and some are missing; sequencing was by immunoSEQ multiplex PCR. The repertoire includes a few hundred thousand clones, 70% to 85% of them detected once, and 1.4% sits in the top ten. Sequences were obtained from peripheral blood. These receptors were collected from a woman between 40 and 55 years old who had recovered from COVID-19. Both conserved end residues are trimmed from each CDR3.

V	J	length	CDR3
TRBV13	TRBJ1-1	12	ASSFDRANTEAF
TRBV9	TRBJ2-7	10	ASIVPSYEQY
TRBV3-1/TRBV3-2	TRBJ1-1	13	ASSPGGQLNTEAF
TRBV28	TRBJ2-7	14	ASRQQRGQGFREQY
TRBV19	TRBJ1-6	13	ASSIGPDRNSPLH
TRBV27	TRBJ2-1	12	ASHHSAAYNEQF
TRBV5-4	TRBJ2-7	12	ASSTGTGGYEQY
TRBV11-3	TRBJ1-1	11	ASWGQTNTEAF
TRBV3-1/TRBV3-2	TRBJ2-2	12	ASSEGVGTGELF
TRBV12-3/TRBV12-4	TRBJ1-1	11	ASSWDRDAEAF
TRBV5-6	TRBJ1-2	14	ASRHGTGRLSYGYT
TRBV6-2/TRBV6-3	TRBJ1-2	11	ASSIDSPYGYT
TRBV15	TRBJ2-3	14	ATSRGWRGVSDTQY
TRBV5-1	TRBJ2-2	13	ASSSGTANTGELF
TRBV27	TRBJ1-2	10	ASGDRGYGYT
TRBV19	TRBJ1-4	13	ASSPDRATNEKLF
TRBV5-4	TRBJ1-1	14	ASSLGAGQGNTEAF
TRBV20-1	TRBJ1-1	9	SAEENTEAF
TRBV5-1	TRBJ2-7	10	ASSLRRDEQY
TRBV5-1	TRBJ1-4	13	ASSREGTGGEKLF
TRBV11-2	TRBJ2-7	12	ASSLDSSSYEQY
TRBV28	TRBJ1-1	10	ASNRGYPEAF
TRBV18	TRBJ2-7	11	ASSPRDTYEQY